One sample yielded the 19 T cell receptor beta chains listed below, sequenced in a study of beta chain features in type 1 diabetes. What was sequenced were expressed TCRB transcripts, since all of the isolated RNA had been reverse transcribed. The protocol was immunoSEQ multiplex PCR, while the TCRdb copy is restricted to in-frame clones and leaves out a portion. In the table there are around 450,000 clones, about an eighth of which are singletons. The material sequenced was naive CD4+ T cells from blood. The receptors come from a woman under 30 in good health.

V is TRBV27 and J is TRBJ2-2, with D tentatively TRBD2 (5 bases). V gave up 1 base and J gave up 5 bases, with 11 bases separating them. The CDR3 length is 15 residues. CDR1 and CDR2 from the germline V gene are MNHEY and SMNVEV (reference sequence). CDR3 sequence: CASSLYGIGTGELFF. DNA for the CDR3: TGTGCCAGCAGTTTATACGGGATCGGGACCGGGGAGCTGTTTTTT.

The gene calls are TRBV7-9 and TRBJ2-2, with D tentatively TRBD1 (5 bases). CDR1 and CDR2 (germline): SEHNR, FQNEAQ (reference sequence). The CDR3 has 17 amino acids. The V gene lost 1 base and the J gene lost 2 bases, with 14 bases spanning the gap. CDR3 residues: CASSLVVRTLNTGELFF. The CDR3 bases are TGTGCCAGCAGCTTAGTGGTGCGGACACTCAACACCGGGGAGCTGTTTTTT. Filled out from reference TRBV7-9 and TRBJ2-2, the complete variable domain reads DTGVSQNPRHKITKRGQNVTFRCDPISEHNRLYWYRQTLGQGPEFLTYFQNEAQLEKSRLLSDRFSAERPKGSFSTLEIQRTEQGDSAMYLCASSLVVRTLNTGELFFGEGSRLTVL.

This rearrangement joins TRBV29-1 to TRBJ2-3; D is unresolved. CDR1 is SQVTM, CDR2 ANQGSEA, per germline. The CDR3 extends over 11 amino acids. Trimming pared 5 bases from V and 6 bases from J, leaving 9 bases between. CDR3: CSVFLTDTQYF. As DNA, the CDR3 is TGCAGCGTTTTCCTTACGGATACGCAGTATTTT.

The chain carries TRBV7-9 and TRBJ2-5; TRBD1 matches 10 bases. Germline assignment: CDR1 SEHNR and CDR2 FQNEAQ (reference sequence). The CDR3 is made up of 15 amino acids. The V segment lost 3 bases and the J segment 2 bases; nucleotides outside the gene matches: 3. The CDR3 DNA reads TGTGCCAGCAGCTTCCGGGACAGGGGTCAAGAGACCCAGTACTTC. This encodes CASSFRDRGQETQYF.

CDR3 amino acids: CASSLAYGLAGATYEQYF. In nucleotides, the CDR3 is TGCGCCAGCAGCTTGGCATATGGGCTAGCGGGAGCCACCTACGAGCAGTACTTC. This sequence joins TRBV5-1 and TRBJ2-7, with 10 nucleotides matching TRBD2. Germline CDR1 reads SGHRS; CDR2 reads YFSETQ. Trimming took 0 bases from V and 2 from J; bases not matched to a gene: 11. This CDR3 contains 18 residues.

This clone turned up a few times. The J gene is TRBJ2-1, the V gene TRBV7-2, with 9 bases lining up with TRBD1. Trimming cost V 8 bases and J 9 bases; bases outside gene matches: 14. The CDR3 sequence is 15 residues long. Germline-derived CDR1 and CDR2 are SGHTA and FQGNSA. CDR3 loop: CASDPLGTGFGEQFF. The CDR3 DNA reads as TGTGCCAGCGACCCCCTCGGGACAGGGTTCGGTGAGCAGTTCTTC.

The rearrangement uses TRBV7-9 and TRBJ1-5; D not resolved. The V gene's germline CDR1 is SEHNR and CDR2 FQNEAQ (reference sequence). Deletions cut 5 bases from V and 4 bases from J, with 12 bases between. The CDR3 is made up of 14 amino acids. CDR3 sequence reads: CASSPNTLNQPQHF. The CDR3 DNA follows: TGTGCCAGCAGCCCTAACACACTGAATCAGCCCCAGCATTTT.

This clone occurred a few times. The chain joins TRBV27 to TRBJ1-4; a weak D match, TRBD1 (6 bases). Germline V CDR1 and CDR2: MNHEY, SMNVEV (reference sequence). Trimming shortened V by 5 bases and J by 7 bases, and 17 bases separated the two germline ends. The CDR3 is 15 residues long. The CDR3 here is CASSGKTGLREKLFF. The DNA of the CDR3 is TGTGCCAGCAGTGGCAAGACAGGATTGCGTGAAAAACTGTTTTTT.

V is TRBV7-6 and J is TRBJ2-1; TRBD2 is a possible D gene (5 bases). Germline lookup yields CDR1 SGHVS and CDR2 FNYEAQ. The CDR3 runs 16 residues. V was shortened by 4 bases and J by 4 bases, with 17 bases between the two germline ends. The chain's CDR3 is CASSSGWTGKYNEQFF. The CDR3 region has the DNA TGTGCCAGCAGCTCAGGATGGACTGGAAAATACAATGAGCAGTTCTTC.

This clone was seen a few times. The chain recombines TRBV5-4 with TRBJ2-1; TRBD2 matches at 14 bases. Germline CDR1 SGHNT, CDR2 YYREEE (reference sequence). V lost 0 bases and J lost 8; bases outside the gene matches: 1. The CDR3 consists of 15 residues. The CDR3 region is CASSLGGLAGDEQFF. CDR3 DNA: TGTGCCAGCAGCTTGGGGGGACTAGCGGGAGATGAGCAGTTCTTC.

As to this clone: Other DNA sequences within the sample encode an identical CDR3. CDR3 loop: CASSLIQGYNEQFF. CDR3 in DNA: TGTGCCAGCAGCTTAATCCAGGGCTACAATGAGCAGTTCTTC. The J gene is TRBJ2-1, the V gene TRBV7-3; D might be TRBD1 (5 bases). The CDR3 is 14 residues long. Germline lookup yields CDR1 SGHTA and CDR2 FQGTGA. Between the trimmed V and J ends, which lost 1 base and 3 bases, there was a span of 7 bases.

The rearrangement uses TRBV7-2 and TRBJ2-5; D may be TRBD1 (6 bases). The CDR3 covers 13 residues. Germline lookup yields CDR1 SGHTA and CDR2 FQGNSA. Trimming pared 8 bases from V and 0 bases from J, leaving 10 bases between. CDR3 DNA: TGTGCCAGCCAAACAGGGTACCAAGAGACCCAGTACTTC. It yields the protein CASQTGYQETQYF.

The CDR3 region has the DNA TGTGCCAGCAGTGATCGGGGGACCACTGAAGCTTTCTTT. It specifies CASSDRGTTEAFF. The gene calls are TRBV2 and TRBJ1-1, with a weak D call TRBD1 (5 bases). Trimming took off 3 bases at V and 4 bases at J, with 9 bases between the two ends. Germline values: CDR1 SNHLY, CDR2 FYNNEI. This CDR3 spans 13 amino acids. Full variable domain (missing parts from reference TRBV2 and TRBJ1-1): EPEVTQTPSHQVTQMGQEVILRCVPISNHLYFYWYRQILGQKVEFLVSFYNNEISEKSEIFDDQFSVERPDGSNFTLKIRSTKLEDSAMYFCASSDRGTTEAFFGQGTRLTVV.

This clone was picked up a small number of times. The V and J genes are TRBV7-9 and TRBJ1-5; maybe TRBD1 (5 bases). CDR1 SEHNR and CDR2 FQNEAQ come from the germline V gene (reference sequence). V was pared by 0 bases and J by 5 bases, with 14 bases between. This CDR3 comprises 16 residues. The CDR3 DNA reads as TGTGCCAGCAGCTTAGCATGGGGCAGGGACCATCAGCCCCAGCATTTT. Translated: CASSLAWGRDHQPQHF.

This chain joins TRBV6-6 and TRBJ2-6, with TRBD1 as a possible D gene (6 bases). CDR1 MNHNY and CDR2 SVGAGI come from the germline V gene (reference sequence). CDR3 size: 15 residues. V lost 6 bases and J lost 2, with 11 bases in between. CDR3 nucleotides: TGTGCCAGCAGCCCACAGGGAACTGGGGCCAACGTCCTGACTTTC. The encoded protein is CASSPQGTGANVLTF.

Only a few counts were recorded for this clone. The chain employs TRBV9 and TRBJ2-1; 7 nucleotides align to TRBD1. The germline gives CDR1 SGDLS, CDR2 YYNGEE. The CDR3 spans 14 residues. V lost 0 bases, J lost 4 bases, and 1 base stayed unmatched. CDR3 sequence (DNA): TGTGCCAGCAGCGTAGTGGGACAGTACAATGAGCAGTTCTTC. Translated: CASSVVGQYNEQFF.

This clone turned up a few times. The gene calls are TRBV9 and TRBJ2-2, with D possibly matching TRBD2 (7 bases). The length of the CDR3 is 15 residues. V was clipped by 4 bases and J by 3 bases, with 13 bases between them. Germline loops: CDR1 SGDLS, CDR2 YYNGEE. CDR3 in DNA: TGTGCCAGCAGCCCTAGGGGGAGGGACACCGGGGAGCTGTTTTTT. Its protein is CASSPRGRDTGELFF.

This clone has only a few counts. In nucleotides, the CDR3 is TGCGCCAGCAGTGGGGGGACTAGTAAACCGTATTTT. As protein: CASSGGTSKPYF. The chain combines TRBV5-1 with TRBJ2-3, with 8 bases identical to TRBD2. Germline lookup yields CDR1 SGHRS and CDR2 YFSETQ. The CDR3 is 12 amino acids. V lost 5 bases and J lost 14; bases outside the gene matches: 10.

This clone has a handful of counts. This chain links TRBV6-5 with TRBJ2-2; 7 bases agree with TRBD1. V trimming: 0 bases; J trimming: 6 bases; junction bases outside the gene matches: 7. The CDR3 is made up of 16 amino acids. Germline assignment: CDR1 MNHEY and CDR2 SVGAGI. The CDR3 spells CASSYSDRIRAGELFF. The CDR3 coding sequence is TGTGCCAGCAGTTACTCGGACAGGATAAGAGCCGGGGAGCTGTTTTTT.